The sequence of this TCR beta chain was determined in a study of early T cells in non-severe SARS-CoV-2 infection. About the study: The input, bulk RNA from unsorted whole blood, was sequenced, and chains were unpaired.

Concerning this clonotype itself: Its antigen remains unidentified.

The CDR3 runs to 15 residues. V was shortened by 0 bases and J by 2 bases, with 11 bases between the two germline ends. Germline V gene lookup returns CDR1 SGHRS and CDR2 YFSETQ. Unique molecular identifiers (one per individual cDNA molecule) were attached. From the 5' RACE reads, TCRdb called clonotypes with MiXCR, one entry per CDR3 protein. The top ten hold under 5% of the sample, which has some 91,000 distinct CDR3 sequences, roughly 9.6% seen once. Study-level results: Comparison of clonotypes with VDJdb favored anti-spike CD8 responses while missing private and CD4 specificities.

Material: whole blood, obtained at baseline. The receptor was isolated from an adult who was a healthcare worker with PCR-confirmed SARS-CoV-2 infection or an uninfected control (not recorded which). J is TRBJ1-2 and V is TRBV5-1; D not certain. This CDR3 reads CASSLGGTYNYGYTF. The DNA of the CDR3 is TGCGCCAGCAGCTTGGGGGGAACCTACAACTATGGCTACACCTTC.